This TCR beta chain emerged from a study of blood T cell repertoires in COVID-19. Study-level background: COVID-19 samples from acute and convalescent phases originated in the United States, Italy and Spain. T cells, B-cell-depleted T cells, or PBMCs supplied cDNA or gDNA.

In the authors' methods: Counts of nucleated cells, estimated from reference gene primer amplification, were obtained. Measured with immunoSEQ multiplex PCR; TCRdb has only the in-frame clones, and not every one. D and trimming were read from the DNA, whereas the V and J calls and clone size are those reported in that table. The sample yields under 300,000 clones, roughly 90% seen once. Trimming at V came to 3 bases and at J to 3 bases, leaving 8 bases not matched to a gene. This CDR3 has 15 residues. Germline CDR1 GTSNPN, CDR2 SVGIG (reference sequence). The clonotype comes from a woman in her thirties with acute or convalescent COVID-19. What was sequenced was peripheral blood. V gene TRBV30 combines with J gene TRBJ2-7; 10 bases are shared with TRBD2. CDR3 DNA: TGTGCCTGGAGCAATCTCGGGACTAGCGACTACGAGCAGTACTTC. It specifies CAWSNLGTSDYEQYF.